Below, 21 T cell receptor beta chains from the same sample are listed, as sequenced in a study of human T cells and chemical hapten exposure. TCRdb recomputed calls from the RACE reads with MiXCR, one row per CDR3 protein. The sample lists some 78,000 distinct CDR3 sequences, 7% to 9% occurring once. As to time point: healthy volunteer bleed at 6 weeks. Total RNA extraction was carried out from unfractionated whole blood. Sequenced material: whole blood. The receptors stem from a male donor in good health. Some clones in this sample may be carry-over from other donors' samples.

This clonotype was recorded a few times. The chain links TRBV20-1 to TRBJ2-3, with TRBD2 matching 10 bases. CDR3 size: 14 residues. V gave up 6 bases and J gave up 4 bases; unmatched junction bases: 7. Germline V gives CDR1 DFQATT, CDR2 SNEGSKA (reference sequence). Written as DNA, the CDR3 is TGCAGTGCGTACAGCGGGAGGGCGGCAGATACGCAGTATTTT. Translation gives CSAYSGRAADTQYF.

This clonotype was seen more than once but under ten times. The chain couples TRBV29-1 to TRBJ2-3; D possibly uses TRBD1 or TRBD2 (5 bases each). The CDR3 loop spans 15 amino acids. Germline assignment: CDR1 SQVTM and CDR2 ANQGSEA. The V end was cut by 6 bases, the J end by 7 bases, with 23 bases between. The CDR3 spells CSVSGGPPESNTQYF. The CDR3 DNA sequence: TGCAGCGTGAGTGGGGGACCCCCTGAGTCGAATACGCAGTATTTT.

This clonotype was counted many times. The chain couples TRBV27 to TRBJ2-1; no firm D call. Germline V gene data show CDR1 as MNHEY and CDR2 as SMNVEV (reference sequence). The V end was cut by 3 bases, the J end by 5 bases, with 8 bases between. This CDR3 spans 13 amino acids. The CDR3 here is CASSFNQDNEQFF. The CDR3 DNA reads TGTGCCAGCAGTTTTAATCAAGACAATGAGCAGTTCTTC.

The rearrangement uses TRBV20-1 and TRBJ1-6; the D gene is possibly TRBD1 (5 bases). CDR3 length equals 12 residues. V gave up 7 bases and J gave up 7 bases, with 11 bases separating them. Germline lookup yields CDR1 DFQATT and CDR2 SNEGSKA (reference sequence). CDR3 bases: TGCAGTGTTTCGGGGGGGAATTCACCCCTCCACTTT. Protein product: CSVSGGNSPLHF.

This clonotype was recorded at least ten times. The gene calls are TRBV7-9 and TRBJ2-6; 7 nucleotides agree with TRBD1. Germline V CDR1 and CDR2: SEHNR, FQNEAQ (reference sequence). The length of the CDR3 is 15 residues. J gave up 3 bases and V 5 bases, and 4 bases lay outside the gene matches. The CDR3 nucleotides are TGTGCCAGCAGCGGAGACAGGGTTGGGGCCAACGTCCTGACTTTC. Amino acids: CASSGDRVGANVLTF.

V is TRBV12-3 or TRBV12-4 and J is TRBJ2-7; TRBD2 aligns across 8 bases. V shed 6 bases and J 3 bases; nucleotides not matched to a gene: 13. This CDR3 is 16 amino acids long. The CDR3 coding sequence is TGTGCCAGCAGCCCCATCCGGGCGGGAGGAGTCTACGAGCAGTACTTC. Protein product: CASSPIRAGGVYEQYF.

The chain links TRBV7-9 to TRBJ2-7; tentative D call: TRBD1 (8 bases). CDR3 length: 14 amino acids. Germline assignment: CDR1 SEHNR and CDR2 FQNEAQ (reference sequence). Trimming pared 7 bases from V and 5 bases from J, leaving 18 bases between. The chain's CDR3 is CASTVGQGGNEQYF. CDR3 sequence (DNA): TGTGCCAGCACTGTAGGACAGGGAGGGAACGAGCAGTACTTC.

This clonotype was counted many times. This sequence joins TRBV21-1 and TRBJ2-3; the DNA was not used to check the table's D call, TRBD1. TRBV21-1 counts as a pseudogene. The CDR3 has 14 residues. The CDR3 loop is CASSKRGHTDTQYF. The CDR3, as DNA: TGTGCCAGCAGCAAGAGGGGGCACACAGATACGCAGTATTTT.

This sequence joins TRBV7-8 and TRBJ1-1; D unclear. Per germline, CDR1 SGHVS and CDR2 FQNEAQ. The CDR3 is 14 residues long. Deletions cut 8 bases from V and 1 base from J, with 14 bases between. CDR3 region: CASFPRTGNTEAFF. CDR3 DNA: TGTGCCAGCTTTCCCCGGACGGGGAACACTGAAGCTTTCTTT.

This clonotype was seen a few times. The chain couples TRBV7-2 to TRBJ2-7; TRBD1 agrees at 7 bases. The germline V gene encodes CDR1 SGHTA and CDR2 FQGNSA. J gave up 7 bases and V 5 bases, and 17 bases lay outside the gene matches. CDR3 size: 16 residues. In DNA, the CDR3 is TGTGCCAGCAGCCCTAATGCCGGGACAGACCCCCGGGAGCAGTACTTC. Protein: CASSPNAGTDPREQYF.

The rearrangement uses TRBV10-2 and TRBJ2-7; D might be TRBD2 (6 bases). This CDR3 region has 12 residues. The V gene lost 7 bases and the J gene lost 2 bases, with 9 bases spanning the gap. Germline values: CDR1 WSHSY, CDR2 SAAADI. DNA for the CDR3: TGCGCCAGCACCGGGGGAGCCTACGAGCAGTACTTC. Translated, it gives CASTGGAYEQYF.

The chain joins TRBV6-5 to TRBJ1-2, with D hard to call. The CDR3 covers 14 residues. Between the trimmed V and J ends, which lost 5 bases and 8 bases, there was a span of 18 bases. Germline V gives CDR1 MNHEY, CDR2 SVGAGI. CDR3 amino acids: CASSKPGVLYGYTF. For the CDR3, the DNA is TGTGCCAGCAGTAAACCTGGGGTCCTCTACGGCTACACCTTC.

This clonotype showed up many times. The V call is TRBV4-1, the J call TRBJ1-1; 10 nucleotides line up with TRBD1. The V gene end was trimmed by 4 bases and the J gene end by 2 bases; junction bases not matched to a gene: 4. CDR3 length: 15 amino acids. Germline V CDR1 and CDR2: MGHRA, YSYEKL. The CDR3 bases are TGCGCCAGCAGCCCGACGACAGGGGGCAACACTGAAGCTTTCTTT. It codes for CASSPTTGGNTEAFF.

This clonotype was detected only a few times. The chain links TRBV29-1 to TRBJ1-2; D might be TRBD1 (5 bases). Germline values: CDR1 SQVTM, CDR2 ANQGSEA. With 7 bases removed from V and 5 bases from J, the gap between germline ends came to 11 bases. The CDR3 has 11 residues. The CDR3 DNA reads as TGCAGCGGGAACCAGGGATATGGCTACACCTTC. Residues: CSGNQGYGYTF.

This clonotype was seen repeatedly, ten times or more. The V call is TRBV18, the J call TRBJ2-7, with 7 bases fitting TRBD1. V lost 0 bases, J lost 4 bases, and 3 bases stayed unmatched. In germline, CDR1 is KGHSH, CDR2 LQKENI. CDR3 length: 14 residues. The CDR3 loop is CASSPPDRLYEQYF. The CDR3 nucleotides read TGTGCCAGCTCACCACCGGACAGGTTATACGAGCAGTACTTC.

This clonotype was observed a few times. The CDR3 DNA reads as TGTGCCAGCAGTGTAAGCCGCACAGATACGCAGTATTTT. This gives the protein CASSVSRTDTQYF. This chain links TRBV2 with TRBJ2-3; the D is unclear. Trimming pared 4 bases from V and 1 base from J, leaving 6 bases between. This CDR3 is 13 amino acids long. Germline V CDR1 and CDR2: SNHLY, FYNNEI.

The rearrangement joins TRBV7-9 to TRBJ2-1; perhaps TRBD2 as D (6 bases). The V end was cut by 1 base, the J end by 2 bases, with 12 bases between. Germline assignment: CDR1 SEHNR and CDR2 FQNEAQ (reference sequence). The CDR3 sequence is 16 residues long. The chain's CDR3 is CASSLVRLAPYNEQFF. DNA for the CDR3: TGTGCCAGCAGCTTAGTCAGGCTAGCGCCCTACAATGAGCAGTTCTTC.

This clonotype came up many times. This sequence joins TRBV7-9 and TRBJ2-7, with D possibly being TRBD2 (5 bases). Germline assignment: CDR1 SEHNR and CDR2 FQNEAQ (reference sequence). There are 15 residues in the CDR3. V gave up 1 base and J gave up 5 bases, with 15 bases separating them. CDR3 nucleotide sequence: TGTGCCAGCAGCTTAGACGACTCGGGAAGTAACGAGCAGTACTTC. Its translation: CASSLDDSGSNEQYF.

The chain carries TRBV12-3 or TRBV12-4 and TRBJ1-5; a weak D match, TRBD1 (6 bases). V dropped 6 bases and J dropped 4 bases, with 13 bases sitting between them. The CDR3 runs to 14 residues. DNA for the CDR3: TGTGCCAGCAGCATAGGACAGAGTAATCAGCCCCAGCATTTT. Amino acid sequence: CASSIGQSNQPQHF.

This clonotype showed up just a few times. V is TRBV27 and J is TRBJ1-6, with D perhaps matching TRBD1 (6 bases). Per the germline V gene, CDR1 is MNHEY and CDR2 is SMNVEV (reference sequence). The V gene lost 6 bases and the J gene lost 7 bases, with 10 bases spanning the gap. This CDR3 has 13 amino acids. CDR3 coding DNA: TGTGCCAGCAGGCAGGGGTTCAATTCACCCCTCCACTTT. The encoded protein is CASRQGFNSPLHF.

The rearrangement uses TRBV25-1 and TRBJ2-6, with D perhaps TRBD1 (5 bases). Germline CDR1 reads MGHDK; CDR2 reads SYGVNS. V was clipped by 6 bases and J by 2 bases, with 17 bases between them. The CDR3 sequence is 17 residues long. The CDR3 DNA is TGTGCCAGCAGCGGCTCGACTCAACAGGCTGGGGCCAACGTCCTGACTTTC. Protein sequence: CASSGSTQQAGANVLTF.